Listed below are T cell receptor beta chains from one sample, sequenced in a study of blood T cell repertoires in COVID-19. Measured with immunoSEQ multiplex PCR; TCRdb has only the in-frame clones, and not every one. This table holds 250,000 to 350,000 clones, about 85% found once. Sequenced input: peripheral blood. The receptors originated from a human donor with COVID-19, enrolled during active disease. The donor label of this sample is uncertain. CDR3s include the opening cysteine and the closing phenylalanine or tryptophan. The D gene is left open where the match is weak. A row's size may be missing; if present it is once, few, many or a size class.

v_gene	d_gene	abundance	j_gene	CDR3nt	CDR3aa
TRBV5-4	TRBD1	-	TRBJ1-2	TGTGCCAGCAGCCCCCCGTCCGGGACAGGGGGCAAGTATGGCTACACCTTC	CASSPPSGTGGKYGYTF
TRBV19	-	-	TRBJ2-6	TGTGCCAGTAGTACTCAGGGGACTGGGGCCAACGTCCTGACTTTC	CASSTQGTGANVLTF
TRBV19	-	few	TRBJ1-2	TGTGCCAGTAGTATTGCAGGGTCTAACTATGGCTACACCTTC	CASSIAGSNYGYTF
TRBV5-1	TRBD2	-	TRBJ2-2	TGCGCCAGCAGCTTCGGACTAGACACCGGGGAGCTGTTTTTT	CASSFGLDTGELFF
TRBV25-1	-	-	TRBJ1-1	TGTGCCAGCAGTGAATACGTCGTTGGGCGGCGAGGACATGAAGCTTTCTTT	CASSEYVVGRRGHEAFF
TRBV3-1/TRBV3-2	TRBD1	-	TRBJ1-2	TGTGCCAGCAGCCAAGAAGGAACGGGACAGGCTAAACCGGGTGGCTACACCTTC	CASSQEGTGQAKPGGYTF
TRBV3-1/TRBV3-2	TRBD1	-	TRBJ1-2	TGTGCCAGCAGCTACCTGGGACAGCCCAGGAGAGGGTATGGCTACACCTTC	CASSYLGQPRRGYGYTF
TRBV7-2	TRBD2	-	TRBJ2-7	TGTGCCAGCAGCTCGGGGACTAGCGGGAGATTGGAGCAGTACTTC	CASSSGTSGRLEQYF
TRBV7-2	TRBD2	once	TRBJ2-3	TGTGCCAGCAGCCTTAGCGGGGGGGTGGAGTATTTT	CASSLSGGVEYF
TRBV7-7	-	many	TRBJ2-5	TGTGCTAGCAGCTTAGCCAGGGGACCACAAGAGACCCAGTACTTC	CASSLARGPQETQYF
TRBV2	TRBD1	-	TRBJ1-5	TGTGCCAGCAGGATGAATACGGACAGGTATCAGCCCCAGCATTTT	CASRMNTDRYQPQHF
TRBV6-5	-	-	TRBJ1-3	TGTGCCAGCAGTTACGGGGCCCCGACGGCTGGAAACACCATATATTTT	CASSYGAPTAGNTIYF
TRBV6-2/TRBV6-3	TRBD2	-	TRBJ2-1	TGTGCCAGCAGTTACGGACTAGCGGGAGTGGAAAATGAGCAGTTCTTC	CASSYGLAGVENEQFF
TRBV18	TRBD1	-	TRBJ1-5	TGTGCCAGCTCACTATCTACAGGGGGCAATCAGCCCCAGCATTTT	CASSLSTGGNQPQHF
TRBV24-1	-	-	TRBJ1-2	TGTGCCACCAGTGATCCTCGAAGAGATACAGGCTATGGCTACACCTTC	CATSDPRRDTGYGYTF
TRBV9	-	-	TRBJ2-2	TGTGCCAGCAGCCCAGGACGCTACCCAGGAGGCACCGGGGAGCTGTTTTTT	CASSPGRYPGGTGELFF
TRBV11-3	TRBD1	-	TRBJ2-1	TGTGCCAGCAGTGTGTCGGGACAGAGCTACAATGAGCAGTTCTTC	CASSVSGQSYNEQFF
TRBV3-1/TRBV3-2	-	once	TRBJ1-1	TGTGCCAGCAGCCTCCGGGGAGTGGGGGAAGCTTTCTTT	CASSLRGVGEAFF
TRBV29-1	-	-	TRBJ1-1	TGCAGCGCGGCCCCCCAGGGGATGAACACTGAAGCTTTCTTT	CSAAPQGMNTEAFF
TRBV3-1/TRBV3-2	TRBD1	-	TRBJ1-2	TGTGCCAGCAGCCCCACAGGGGGCGGGCATGGCTACACCTTC	CASSPTGGGHGYTF
TRBV6-6	-	-	TRBJ1-4	TGTGCCAGCAGTTACTCGTCCGGGTTTACTAATGAAAAACTGTTTTTT	CASSYSSGFTNEKLFF
TRBV5-1	TRBD2	-	TRBJ2-1	TGCGCCAGCAGGGGACTAGCGGGAGGAAATGAGCAGTTCTTC	CASRGLAGGNEQFF